This T cell receptor beta chain was identified during a study of PD-1 blockade in classical Hodgkin lymphoma (dated by TCRdb to about 2020). Concerning the study at large: Nivolumab dosing was 3 mg/kg intravenously every 2 weeks, continuing until either disease progression or unacceptable toxicity. To define a peripheral blood immune signature of response to PD-1 blockade in classical Hodgkin lymphoma, the study combined TCR beta sequencing with CyTOF.

Between the V and J ends, shortened by 3 bases and 2 bases respectively, the junction contains 10 bases. Counted from cysteine to phenylalanine, this CDR3 has 14 amino acids. Only the CDR3 part of the read is kept: 42 bases, read in frame from the first base. In the germline V gene, CDR1 corresponds to MDHEN and CDR2 to SYDVKM. On this clone itself: What this receptor recognizes is not known. No base quality information exists; no much larger clone differs at one position.

Genomic DNA was extracted with the Qiagen DNeasy kit from unsorted PBMCs and from negatively selected CD4+ and CD8+ fractions. Amplification of TCR beta CDR3 regions was done by immunoSEQ multiplex PCR with primers that anneal to V and J segments. Amplification bias was minimized using a synthetic immune receptor repertoire, and residual bias was removed computationally after sequencing. The paper's data handling went like this. Custom Python scripts were used to quantify repertoire diversity as the Shannon entropy index. Unsorted, CD4+ and CD8+ repertoires were analyzed separately, except in combined analyses where CD4+ and CD8+ sequences were merged in silico. Clonal expansion was defined as at least a 2-fold frequency increase after treatment relative to C1D1, with a pseudocount of 0.5 for undetected baseline clones. Clones with 0 or 1 copy at C1D1 were classified as singleton clones, and clones with 2 or more copies were classified as non-singleton clones. Clones expanded in unsorted samples were assigned a CD4+, CD8+ or unknown annotation through matching of protein sequences in sorted samples from the same patient. Wilcoxon tests on paired samples were used to test changes in diversity from C1D1 to C4D1. TCRdb holds this immuneACCESS table with in-frame rearrangements only. Some clones are missing; in checked studies, unresolved V genes explain under half, and the rest has no known cause. From that table come the V and J calls and clone size; the DNA was used to work out D and trimming. The table for this sample lists around 37,000 clones; 80% to 95% of them were counted only once. Roughly 0.33% of the sample is in the top ten clones.

In light of the paper, this sample's time point label describes: cycle 4 day 1 (C4D1), after six to seven weeks of nivolumab. Every trial patient had relapsed following autologous stem cell transplantation, and prior brentuximab vedotin exposure was what differed among cohorts A, B and C. Using a Miltenyi CD4+ T cell isolation kit, CD4+ T cells were purified from thawed PBMCs through magnetic negative selection. The trial cohort comprised more than 55 patients with relapsed/refractory classical Hodgkin lymphoma whose best overall responses were complete response, partial response or progressive disease. In the multi-cohort phase II CheckMate 205 trial, trial patients received single-agent nivolumab. An independent review committee assessed best overall response by applying the 2007 International Working Group response criteria. PBMCs from the trial were collected at three points: immediately before nivolumab initiation (C1D1), and during therapy at cycle 2 day 1 and cycle 4 day 1. Peripheral blood was collected in 8 mL Vacutainer Cell Preparation Tubes, from which PBMCs were isolated by centrifugation and then cryopreserved. Purified CD4+ and CD8+ fractions were prepared only for cases in which an additional PBMC sample was available. On LS columns in a quadroMACS separator, the magnetically labelled cells were depleted, and the flow-through was collected as the purified fraction.

Points the paper makes about the study in general: Newly diagnosed patients were reported to have lower baseline TCR diversity than healthy donors, and relapsed/refractory patients were reported to have lower baseline TCR diversity still. The study was limited to a single clinical trial cohort, and causes of repertoire differences, possibly disease activity or prior therapy, remained undefined. Trial patients achieving complete response had baseline diversity similar to newly diagnosed patients, whereas partial responders and progressors had significantly lower diversity. Lower diversity was seen in patients whose nivolumab began less than 1 year after ASCT, and these patients were left out of later analyses so that immune reconstitution would not confound the results. By C4D1, a significant rise was seen in CD4+ TCR diversity but not in CD8+ TCR diversity (p=0.0027 vs p=0.16), and the rise was most apparent among complete responders (p=0.02).

The chain joins TRBV28 to TRBJ1-2; no D gene call is confident. The material sequenced was CD4+ T cells from blood, taken before the fourth cycle of nivolumab. This receptor was taken from a human donor with classical Hodgkin lymphoma. The DNA is TGTGCCAGCAGTTTCAATTTGCCCAACTATGGCTACACCTTC. Translated, this is CASSFNLPNYGYTF.